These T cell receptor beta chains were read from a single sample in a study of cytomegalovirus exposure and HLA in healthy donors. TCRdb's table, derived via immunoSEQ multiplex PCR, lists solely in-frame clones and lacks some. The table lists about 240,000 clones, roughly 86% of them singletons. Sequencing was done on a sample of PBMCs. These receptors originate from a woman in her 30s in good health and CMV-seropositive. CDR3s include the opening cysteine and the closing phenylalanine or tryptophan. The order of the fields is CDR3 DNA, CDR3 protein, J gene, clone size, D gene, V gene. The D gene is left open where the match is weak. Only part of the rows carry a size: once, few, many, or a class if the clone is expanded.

cdr3_nt: TGCAGTGCCCCAGGGGGAACTGAAGCTTTCTTT
cdr3_aa: CSAPGGTEAFF
j_call: TRBJ1-1
clone_size: NA
d_call: TRBD1
v_call: TRBV20-1

cdr3_nt: TGTGCCAGCAGCGGGGGACTAGCGGGCCTGTACCAAGAGACCCAGTACTTC
cdr3_aa: CASSGGLAGLYQETQYF
j_call: TRBJ2-5
clone_size: NA
d_call: TRBD2
v_call: TRBV9

cdr3_nt: TGTGCCAGCAACCCGCTCATGACAGGGTGGAAGAACACTGAAGCTTTCTTT
cdr3_aa: CASNPLMTGWKNTEAFF
j_call: TRBJ1-1
clone_size: NA
d_call: TRBD1
v_call: TRBV7-9

cdr3_nt: TGTGCCAGCAGCTTGGAGGTCCGGGTGACCTACGAGCAGTACTTC
cdr3_aa: CASSLEVRVTYEQYF
j_call: TRBJ2-7
clone_size: NA
d_call: NA
v_call: TRBV5-8

cdr3_nt: TGTGCCAGCAGCTTAGTTGCTGCGGCTAGCGGTTTGTCCTACAATGAGCAGTTCTTC
cdr3_aa: CASSLVAAASGLSYNEQFF
j_call: TRBJ2-1
clone_size: NA
d_call: TRBD2
v_call: TRBV11-3

cdr3_nt: TGTGCCAGCAGCCGAGGACTAGCGGGAGGGGCCCCCTACGAGCAGTACTTC
cdr3_aa: CASSRGLAGGAPYEQYF
j_call: TRBJ2-7
clone_size: NA
d_call: TRBD2
v_call: TRBV5-6

cdr3_nt: TGTGCCAGCAGCTTTAACGACGGTCTAGGCCAGCCCCAGCATTTT
cdr3_aa: CASSFNDGLGQPQHF
j_call: TRBJ1-5
clone_size: NA
d_call: NA
v_call: TRBV7-8

cdr3_nt: TGTGCCAGCAGCTTAGCCATTAACACCGGGGAGCTGTTTTTT
cdr3_aa: CASSLAINTGELFF
j_call: TRBJ2-2
clone_size: NA
d_call: NA
v_call: TRBV7-9

cdr3_nt: TGTGCCAGTAGGGAGGGCAACACTGAAGCTTTCTTT
cdr3_aa: CASREGNTEAFF
j_call: TRBJ1-1
clone_size: few
d_call: NA
v_call: TRBV19

cdr3_nt: TGCGCCAGCAGTAAAGGGACAGGGAACTTTAATGAGCAGTTCTTC
cdr3_aa: CASSKGTGNFNEQFF
j_call: TRBJ2-1
clone_size: NA
d_call: TRBD1
v_call: TRBV10-1

cdr3_nt: TGTGCCAGCAGCTTCGGGGACGCGGGACTCTCCTACGAGCAGTACTTC
cdr3_aa: CASSFGDAGLSYEQYF
j_call: TRBJ2-7
clone_size: NA
d_call: NA
v_call: TRBV11-3

cdr3_nt: TGTGCCAGCGGACTAGCGGGTATCTCCTACGAGCAGTACTTC
cdr3_aa: CASGLAGISYEQYF
j_call: TRBJ2-7
clone_size: NA
d_call: TRBD2
v_call: TRBV7-9

cdr3_nt: TGCGCCAGCAGCTTAGGGAGCGGTGAGGAGGCTTTCTTT
cdr3_aa: CASSLGSGEEAFF
j_call: TRBJ1-1
clone_size: NA
d_call: NA
v_call: TRBV5-1

cdr3_nt: TGTGCCAGTAGTATAGGGCAGTCCGTCTACACCTTC
cdr3_aa: CASSIGQSVYTF
j_call: TRBJ1-2
clone_size: NA
d_call: NA
v_call: TRBV19

cdr3_nt: TGCGCCAGCAGCCCCAGGGGGTACGAGCAGTACTTC
cdr3_aa: CASSPRGYEQYF
j_call: TRBJ2-7
clone_size: NA
d_call: TRBD1
v_call: TRBV5-1

cdr3_nt: TGTGCCAGCAGCTTAGTCGGGGACAGTGAGCAGTTCTTC
cdr3_aa: CASSLVGDSEQFF
j_call: TRBJ2-1
clone_size: NA
d_call: TRBD1
v_call: TRBV7-9

cdr3_nt: TGTGCCAGCAGAACTCCACTTCGTGTGCAGTACTTC
cdr3_aa: CASRTPLRVQYF
j_call: TRBJ2-7
clone_size: NA
d_call: NA
v_call: TRBV28

cdr3_nt: TGTGCCAGCAGTCCTTCTAGCGGGAATTATTATGAGCAGTTCTTC
cdr3_aa: CASSPSSGNYYEQFF
j_call: TRBJ2-1
clone_size: NA
d_call: TRBD2
v_call: TRBV6-5